Sequencing of this T cell receptor (beta chain) was carried out in a study of response to subunit inactivated influenza vaccine. Findings and caveats of the study: The authors put forward the suggestion that each seasonal influenza vaccination may bring in only a limited number of new T cells.

In its sample, this clonotype was seen many times. Its antigen remains unknown. A single record per CDR3 protein comes from TCRdb applying MiXCR to the RT-PCR reads. In the table there are hundreds of thousands of distinct CDR3 sequences, about 7.6% of which are singletons. This CDR3 is built from 13 residues. The germline V gene has CDR1 SGDLS and CDR2 YYNGEE. The V and J ends lost 0 bases and 5 bases respectively, with 9 bases between them. The TCR was taken from a man aged 50 to 69 who received an inactivated influenza vaccine. V gene TRBV9 combines with J gene TRBJ2-7; D gene ambiguous. The sequencing used PBMCs from blood, collected 23 to 25 months after vaccination. The CDR3 loop is CASSVAPRDEQYF. CDR3 nucleotide sequence: TGTGCCAGCAGCGTAGCTCCTCGGGACGAGCAGTACTTC.